Below are 15 T cell receptor beta chains sequenced from a single sample in a study of immune evolution from preneoplasia to lung adenocarcinoma. The repertoire was sequenced with immunoSEQ multiplex PCR; TCRdb's copy has only in-frame clones and lacks some. The sample carries around 11,000 clones, 60% to 85% recorded once. What was sequenced was FFPE minimally invasive lung adenocarcinoma tissue. Receptors were obtained from a person aged 55-80 years with lung adenocarcinoma.

The chain couples TRBV2 to TRBJ2-2; a weak D match, TRBD2 (5 bases). V was clipped by 6 bases and J by 3 bases, with 8 bases between them. CDR1 and CDR2 from the germline V gene are SNHLY and FYNNEI. There are 13 residues in the CDR3. CDR3 nucleotide sequence: TGTGCCAGCAGCGGGGAGTACACCGGGGAGCTGTTTTTT. It yields the protein CASSGEYTGELFF. The variable domain in full, completed from reference TRBV2 and TRBJ2-2, reads EPEVTQTPSHQVTQMGQEVILRCVPISNHLYFYWYRQILGQKVEFLVSFYNNEISEKSEIFDDQFSVERPDGSNFTLKIRSTKLEDSAMYFCASSGEYTGELFFGEGSRLTVL.

This clone has only a few counts. The chain recombines TRBV21-1 with TRBJ2-7; the tabulated D call, TRBD1, remains unverified against the DNA. TRBV21-1 is annotated as a pseudogene. The length of the CDR3 is 13 residues. The CDR3 reads CASSNKGAREQYF. DNA of the CDR3: TGTGCCAGCAGCAACAAGGGGGCGCGCGAGCAGTACTTC.

V and J are TRBV10-3 and TRBJ1-2, with D tentatively TRBD1 (5 bases). Germline assignment: CDR1 ENHRY and CDR2 SYGVKD. Trimming removed 2 bases at V and 0 bases at J, with 13 bases between. The CDR3 length is 16 residues. The CDR3 spells CAISETAQAPNYGYTF. CDR3 in DNA: TGTGCCATCAGTGAGACGGCACAGGCGCCTAACTATGGCTACACCTTC.

This sequence joins TRBV4-1 and TRBJ1-4; 9 bases fit TRBD1. The CDR3 spans 14 residues. The J segment lost 8 bases and the V segment lost 4 bases, leaving 5 bases of the junction unmatched. Per the germline V gene, CDR1 is MGHRA and CDR2 is YSYEKL. The DNA for the CDR3 is TGCGCCAGCAGCCTGGGGACAGGGTACGAAAAACTGTTTTTT. Its translation: CASSLGTGYEKLFF.

The rearrangement uses TRBV20-1 and TRBJ1-1, with D unresolved. Trimming shortened V by 0 bases and J by 8 bases, and 7 bases separated the two germline ends. The CDR3 runs 11 residues. Germline values: CDR1 DFQATT, CDR2 SNEGSKA (reference sequence). The DNA for the CDR3 is TGCAGTGCTAGAGATGCGGGGGAAGCTTTCTTT. Protein: CSARDAGEAFF.

The rearrangement links TRBV7-9 to TRBJ1-1; 9 nucleotides align to TRBD1. The germline V gene encodes CDR1 SEHNR and CDR2 FQNEAQ (reference sequence). The CDR3 covers 14 residues. The ends lost 6 bases at V and 5 bases at J; junction bases unmatched: 7. This CDR3 is CASSSGQGATEAFF. As DNA, the CDR3 is TGTGCCAGCAGTTCGGGACAGGGAGCTACTGAAGCTTTCTTT.

The rearrangement links TRBV6-1 to TRBJ2-2; the match to TRBD1 covers 10 bases. This CDR3 contains 13 residues. With V trimmed by 9 bases and J by 5 bases, 3 bases remained unmatched. The V gene's germline CDR1 is MNHNS and CDR2 SASEGT. The CDR3 loop reads CASRTGGTGELFF. The DNA for the CDR3 is TGTGCCAGTCGGACAGGGGGGACCGGGGAGCTGTTTTTT.

The genes are TRBV7-2 and TRBJ1-2; 10 positions match TRBD1. The V gene's germline CDR1 is SGHTA and CDR2 FQGNSA. V trimming: 5 bases; J trimming: 5 bases; junction bases outside the gene matches: 2. The CDR3 consists of 13 residues. The CDR3 bases are TGTGCCAGCAGCACGGGACAGGGGTATGGCTACACCTTC. It encodes CASSTGQGYGYTF.

The CDR3 coding sequence is TGTGCCTGGAGTGAAGGGTCCTACGAGCAGTACTTC. This gives the protein CAWSEGSYEQYF. The V and J genes are TRBV30 and TRBJ2-7; unclear D gene. V gave up 1 base and J gave up 1 base, with 5 bases separating them. Germline V gene data show CDR1 as GTSNPN and CDR2 as SVGIG (reference sequence). The CDR3 covers 12 residues.

V gene TRBV10-3 combines with J gene TRBJ2-2; D not certain. V was clipped by 6 bases and J by 0 bases, with 11 bases between them. The germline V gene has CDR1 ENHRY and CDR2 SYGVKD. This CDR3 region has 15 residues. CDR3 region: CAIRPEATNTGELFF. The CDR3 coding sequence is TGTGCCATCAGGCCAGAGGCCACGAACACCGGGGAGCTGTTTTTT.

This clone was counted a single time. The genes are TRBV6-6 and TRBJ1-1, with D possibly TRBD1 on 6 matching bases. The CDR3 loop spans 15 amino acids. Germline CDR1 MNHNY, CDR2 SVGAGI (reference sequence). The V end was cut by 0 bases, the J end by 5 bases, with 13 bases between. For the CDR3, the DNA is TGTGCCAGCAGTTACTCGGCAGGGGTAAAGACTGAAGCTTTCTTT. Its protein product is CASSYSAGVKTEAFF.

V and J are TRBV11-2 and TRBJ2-2; 11 bases map to TRBD2. The CDR3 runs to 16 residues. The V segment lost 7 bases and the J segment 1 base; nucleotides outside the gene matches: 5. Per germline, CDR1 SGHAT and CDR2 FQNNGV. CDR3 nucleotides: TGTGCCAGCACAGTTAGCGGGGGGGTGAACACCGGGGAGCTGTTTTTT. Translated: CASTVSGGVNTGELFF. The entire variable domain, with the rest obtained from reference TRBV11-2 and TRBJ2-2, is as follows: EAGVAQSPRYKIIEKRQSVAFWCNPISGHATLYWYQQILGQGPKLLIQFQNNGVVDDSQLPKDRFSAERLKGVDSTLKIQPAKLEDSAVYLCASTVSGGVNTGELFFGEGSRLTVL.

J is TRBJ1-6 and V is TRBV5-1, with D uncertain. V gave up 0 bases and J gave up 5 bases, with 6 bases separating them. From germline, CDR1 is SGHRS and CDR2 YFSETQ. The CDR3 runs 14 residues. The DNA for the CDR3 is TGCGCCAGCAGCTTGGTTCGGCATAATTCACCCCTCCACTTT. The encoded protein is CASSLVRHNSPLHF.

This clone is labeled medium-sized (0.01 to 0.1%). The chain recombines TRBV7-9 with TRBJ2-5, with unresolved D. This CDR3 is 13 amino acids long. The V gene's germline CDR1 is SEHNR and CDR2 FQNEAQ (reference sequence). Trimming removed 0 bases at V and 1 base at J, with 3 bases between. The CDR3, as DNA: TGTGCCAGCAGCTTAGCCAGCCAAGAGACCCAGTACTTC. It translates to CASSLASQETQYF.

The chain recombines TRBV19 with TRBJ2-7; perhaps D is TRBD1 or TRBD2 (5 bases each). Germline V gene lookup returns CDR1 LNHDA and CDR2 SQIVND (reference sequence). This CDR3 region has 14 residues. The V gene lost 6 bases and the J gene lost 2 bases, with 14 bases spanning the gap. Here the CDR3 reads CASRPRDRPYEQYF. The CDR3 region has the DNA TGTGCCAGTAGGCCCCGGGACCGACCCTACGAGCAGTACTTC.